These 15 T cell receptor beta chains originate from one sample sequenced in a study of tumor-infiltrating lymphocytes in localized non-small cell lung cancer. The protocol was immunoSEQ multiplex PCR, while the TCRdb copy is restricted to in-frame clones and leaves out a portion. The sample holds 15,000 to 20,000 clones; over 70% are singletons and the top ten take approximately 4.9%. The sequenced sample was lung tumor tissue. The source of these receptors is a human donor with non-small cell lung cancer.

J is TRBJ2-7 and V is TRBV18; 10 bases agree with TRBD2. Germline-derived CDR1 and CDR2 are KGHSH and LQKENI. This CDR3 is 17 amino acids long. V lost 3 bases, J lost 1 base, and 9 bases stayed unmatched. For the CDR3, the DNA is TGTGCCAGCTCACCCCTGAGCGGGGGGGTTTTATCCTACGAGCAGTACTTC. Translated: CASSPLSGGVLSYEQYF.

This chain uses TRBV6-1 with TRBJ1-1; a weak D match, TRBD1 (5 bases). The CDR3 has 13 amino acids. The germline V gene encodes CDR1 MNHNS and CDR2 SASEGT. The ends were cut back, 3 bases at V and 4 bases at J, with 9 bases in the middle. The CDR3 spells CASSDRAPTEAFF. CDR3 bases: TGTGCCAGCAGTGACAGGGCCCCCACTGAAGCTTTCTTT.

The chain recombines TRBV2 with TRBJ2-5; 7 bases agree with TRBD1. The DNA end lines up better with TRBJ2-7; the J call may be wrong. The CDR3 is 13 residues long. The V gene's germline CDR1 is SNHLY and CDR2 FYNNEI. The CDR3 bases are TGTGCCAGCAGGCTACAGGGGTATGGCGAGCAGTACTTC. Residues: CASRLQGYGEQYF.

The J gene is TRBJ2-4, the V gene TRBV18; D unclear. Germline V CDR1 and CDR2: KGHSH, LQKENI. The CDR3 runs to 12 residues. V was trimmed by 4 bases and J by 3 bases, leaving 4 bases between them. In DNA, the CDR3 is TGTGCCAGCTCACAAGACAAAAACATTCAGTACTTC. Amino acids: CASSQDKNIQYF.

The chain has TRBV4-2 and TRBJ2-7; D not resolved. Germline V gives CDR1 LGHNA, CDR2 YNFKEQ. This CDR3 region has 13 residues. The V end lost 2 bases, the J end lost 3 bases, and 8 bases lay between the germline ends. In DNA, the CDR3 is TGTGCCAGCAGCCAATCCAGGAACTACGAGCAGTACTTC. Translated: CASSQSRNYEQYF.

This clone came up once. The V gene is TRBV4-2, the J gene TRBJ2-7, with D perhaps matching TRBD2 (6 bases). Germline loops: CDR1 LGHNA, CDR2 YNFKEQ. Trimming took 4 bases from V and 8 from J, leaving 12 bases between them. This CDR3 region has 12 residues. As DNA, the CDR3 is TGTGCCAGCAGCCGACTGGGGGGTAAGCAGTACTTC. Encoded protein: CASSRLGGKQYF.

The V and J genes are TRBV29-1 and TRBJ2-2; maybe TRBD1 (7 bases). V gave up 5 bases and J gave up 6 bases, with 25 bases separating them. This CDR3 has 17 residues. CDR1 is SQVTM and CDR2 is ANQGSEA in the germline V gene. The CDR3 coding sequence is TGCAGCGTTATGGGCCTCAGGGGGGATGGAGATCCCGGGGAGCTGTTTTTT. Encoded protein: CSVMGLRGDGDPGELFF.

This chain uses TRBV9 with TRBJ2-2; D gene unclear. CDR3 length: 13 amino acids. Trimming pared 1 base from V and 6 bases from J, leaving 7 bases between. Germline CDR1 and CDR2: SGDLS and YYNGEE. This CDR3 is CASSVYGSGELFF. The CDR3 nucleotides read TGTGCCAGCAGCGTATATGGGTCCGGGGAGCTGTTTTTT. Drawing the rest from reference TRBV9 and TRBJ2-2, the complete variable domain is DSGVTQTPKHLITATGQRVTLRCSPRSGDLSVYWYQQSLDQGLQFLIQYYNGEERAKGNILERFSAQQFPDLHSELNLSSLELGDSALYFCASSVYGSGELFFGEGSRLTVL.

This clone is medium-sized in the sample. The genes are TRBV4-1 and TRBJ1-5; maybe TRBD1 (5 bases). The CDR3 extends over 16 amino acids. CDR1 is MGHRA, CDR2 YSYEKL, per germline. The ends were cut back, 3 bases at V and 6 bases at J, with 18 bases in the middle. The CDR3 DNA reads TGCGCCAGCAGCCAGGGGGTAGGGTTTGACGGTCAGCCCCAGCATTTT. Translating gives CASSQGVGFDGQPQHF.

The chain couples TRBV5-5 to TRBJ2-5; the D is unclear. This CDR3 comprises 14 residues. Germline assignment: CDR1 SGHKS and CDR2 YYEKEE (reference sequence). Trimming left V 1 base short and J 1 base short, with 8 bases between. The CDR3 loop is CASSLRAGQETQYF. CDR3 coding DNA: TGTGCCAGCAGCTTGAGGGCAGGCCAAGAGACCCAGTACTTC.

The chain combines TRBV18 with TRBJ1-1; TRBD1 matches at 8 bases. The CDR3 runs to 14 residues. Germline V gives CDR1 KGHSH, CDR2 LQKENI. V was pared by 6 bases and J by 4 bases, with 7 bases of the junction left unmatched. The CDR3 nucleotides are TGTGCCAGCTCGCCGGACAGGGTAGGCACTGAAGCTTTCTTT. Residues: CASSPDRVGTEAFF.

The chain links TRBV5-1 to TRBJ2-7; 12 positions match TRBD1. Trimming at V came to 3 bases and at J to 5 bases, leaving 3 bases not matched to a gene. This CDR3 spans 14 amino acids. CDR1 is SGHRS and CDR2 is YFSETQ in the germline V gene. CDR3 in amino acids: CASSSGTGGDEQYF. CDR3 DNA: TGCGCCAGCAGCTCCGGGACAGGGGGCGACGAGCAGTACTTC.

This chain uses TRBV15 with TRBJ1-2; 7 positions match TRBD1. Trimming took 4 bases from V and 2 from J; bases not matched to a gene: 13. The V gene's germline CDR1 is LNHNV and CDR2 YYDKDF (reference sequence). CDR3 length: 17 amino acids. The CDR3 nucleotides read TGTGCCACCAGCACCAGACAGGGTTGGGAGGGGAACTATGGCTACACCTTC. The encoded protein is CATSTRQGWEGNYGYTF.

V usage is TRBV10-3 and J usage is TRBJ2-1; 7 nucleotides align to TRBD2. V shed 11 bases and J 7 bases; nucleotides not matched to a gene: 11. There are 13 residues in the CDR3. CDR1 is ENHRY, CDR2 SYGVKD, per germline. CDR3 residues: CASAGGSLNEQFF. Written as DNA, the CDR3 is TGTGCCTCCGCCGGCGGGAGCTTAAATGAGCAGTTCTTC.

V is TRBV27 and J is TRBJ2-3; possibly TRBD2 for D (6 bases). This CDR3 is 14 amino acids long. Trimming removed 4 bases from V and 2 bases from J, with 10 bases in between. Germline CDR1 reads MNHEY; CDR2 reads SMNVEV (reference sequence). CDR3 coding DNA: TGTGCCAGCAGTTGGGCGGGGATCACAGATACGCAGTATTTT. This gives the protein CASSWAGITDTQYF.